The sequence of this T cell receptor (beta chain) was determined in a study of T cells in Graves' hyperthyroidism and ophthalmopathy. Regarding this clonotype: The junction differs from germline at one of its ends, possibly a read error.

The investigators amplified TCR beta CDR3 regions from RNA transcripts. An initial round of RT-PCR targeting the TCR CDR3 relied on the HTBI primer set. TCRdb re-derived calls from the multiplex PCR reads in MiXCR, one entry per CDR3 protein. The profile shows over 250,000 distinct CDR3 sequences, 22% of them singletons. Sequenced: blood. This receptor was obtained from a man under 40 with Graves' ophthalmopathy.

Here the CDR3 DNA reads TGTGCCACCAGCCCCCACTCCCGGGCAGATACGCAGTATTTT. The encoded protein is CATSPHSRADTQYF. V and J are TRBV3-1 and TRBJ2-3; D is uncertain. This CDR3 comprises 14 residues. CDR1 is LGHDT, CDR2 YNNKEL, per germline (reference sequence).